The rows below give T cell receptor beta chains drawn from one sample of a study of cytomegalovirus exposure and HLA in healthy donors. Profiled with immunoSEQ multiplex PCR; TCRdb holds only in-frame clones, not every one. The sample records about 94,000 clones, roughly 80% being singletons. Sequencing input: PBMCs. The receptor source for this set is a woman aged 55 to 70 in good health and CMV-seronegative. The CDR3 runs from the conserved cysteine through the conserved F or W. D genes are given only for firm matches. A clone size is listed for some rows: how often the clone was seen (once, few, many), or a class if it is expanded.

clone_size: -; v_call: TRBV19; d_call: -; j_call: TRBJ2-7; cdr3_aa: CASSISGDSYEQYF; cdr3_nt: TGTGCCAGTAGTATATCCGGCGACAGCTACGAGCAGTACTTC
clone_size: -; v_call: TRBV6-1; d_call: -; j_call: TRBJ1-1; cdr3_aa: CASRYSGGTEAFF; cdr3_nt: TGTGCCAGCAGATACAGTGGGGGGACTGAAGCTTTCTTT
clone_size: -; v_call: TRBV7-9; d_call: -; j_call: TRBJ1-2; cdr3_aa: CSSSKRGGGYTF; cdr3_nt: TGTTCCAGCAGCAAGCGAGGCGGTGGCTACACCTTC
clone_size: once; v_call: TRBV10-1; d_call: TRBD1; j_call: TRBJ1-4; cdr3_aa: CASSEQGNGEKLFF; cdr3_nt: TGCGCCAGCAGTGAACAGGGGAATGGTGAAAAACTGTTTTTT
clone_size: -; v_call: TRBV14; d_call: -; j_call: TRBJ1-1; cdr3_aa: CASSLIGVLNTEAFF; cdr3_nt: TGTGCCAGCAGCCTAATCGGGGTCTTGAACACTGAAGCTTTCTTT
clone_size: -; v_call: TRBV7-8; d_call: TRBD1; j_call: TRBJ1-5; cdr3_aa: CASSTPSRDSPANQPQHF; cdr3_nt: TGTGCCAGCAGCACGCCTTCCCGGGACAGTCCAGCCAATCAGCCCCAGCATTTT
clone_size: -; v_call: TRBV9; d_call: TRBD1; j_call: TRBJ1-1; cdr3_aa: CASSVETGDAPEAFF; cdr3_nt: TGTGCCAGCAGCGTAGAGACAGGGGACGCGCCTGAAGCTTTCTTT
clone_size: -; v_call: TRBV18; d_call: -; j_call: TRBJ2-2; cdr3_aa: CASSPSGNTGELFF; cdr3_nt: TGTGCCAGCTCACCATCAGGGAACACCGGGGAGCTGTTTTTT
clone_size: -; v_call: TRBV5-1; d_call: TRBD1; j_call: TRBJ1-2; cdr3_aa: CASTPGPTGENGYTF; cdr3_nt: TGCGCCAGCACCCCCGGCCCGACAGGGGAAAATGGCTACACCTTC
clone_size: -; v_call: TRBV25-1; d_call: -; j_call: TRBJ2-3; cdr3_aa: CASSEHRSYTDTQYF; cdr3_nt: TGTGCCAGCAGTGAACACAGGAGCTACACAGATACGCAGTATTTT
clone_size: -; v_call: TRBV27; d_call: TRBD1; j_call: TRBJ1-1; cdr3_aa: CASSPWTGRDTEAFF; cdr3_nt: TGTGCCAGCAGTCCCTGGACAGGGCGGGACACTGAAGCTTTCTTT
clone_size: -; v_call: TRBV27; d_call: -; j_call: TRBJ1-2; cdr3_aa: CASSRTGDYGYTF; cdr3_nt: TGTGCCAGCAGTCGAACAGGAGACTATGGCTACACCTTC
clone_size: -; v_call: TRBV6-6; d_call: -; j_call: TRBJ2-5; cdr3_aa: CASNPGTQETQYF; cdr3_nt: TGTGCCAGCAATCCCGGGACACAAGAGACCCAGTACTTC
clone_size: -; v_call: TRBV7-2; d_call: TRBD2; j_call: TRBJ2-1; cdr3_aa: CASKRDWKDEQFF; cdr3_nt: TGTGCCAGCAAGCGGGACTGGAAAGATGAGCAGTTCTTC
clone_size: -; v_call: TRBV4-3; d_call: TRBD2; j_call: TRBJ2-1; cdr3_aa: CASSQVGLAGRNEQFF; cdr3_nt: TGCGCCAGCAGCCAAGTCGGCCTAGCGGGTCGGAATGAGCAGTTCTTC
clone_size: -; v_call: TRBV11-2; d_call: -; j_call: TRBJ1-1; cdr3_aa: CASSLGVNTEAFF; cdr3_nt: TGTGCCAGCAGCTTAGGAGTTAACACTGAAGCTTTCTTT
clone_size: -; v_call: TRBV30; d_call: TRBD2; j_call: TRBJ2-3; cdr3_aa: CAWSVLAGVVDTQYF; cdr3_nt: TGTGCCTGGAGTGTCCTAGCGGGAGTAGTGGATACGCAGTATTTT
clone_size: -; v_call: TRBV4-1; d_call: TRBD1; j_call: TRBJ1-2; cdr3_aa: CASSLGDSLDYGYTF; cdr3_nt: TGCGCCAGCAGCCTTGGGGACAGCCTGGACTATGGCTACACCTTC
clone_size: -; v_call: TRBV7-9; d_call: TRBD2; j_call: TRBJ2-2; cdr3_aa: CASRREAGELFF; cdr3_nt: TGTGCCAGCAGACGGGAGGCCGGGGAGCTGTTTTTT
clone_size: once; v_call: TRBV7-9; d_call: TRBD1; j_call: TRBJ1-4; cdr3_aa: CASGTGGSTNEKLFF; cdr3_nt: TGTGCCAGCGGGACAGGGGGCTCAACTAATGAAAAACTGTTTTTT
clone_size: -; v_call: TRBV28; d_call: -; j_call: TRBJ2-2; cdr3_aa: CASRETSTGELFF; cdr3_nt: TGTGCCAGCAGGGAGACTTCCACCGGGGAGCTGTTTTTT
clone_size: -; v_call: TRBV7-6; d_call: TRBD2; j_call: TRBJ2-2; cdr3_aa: CASSPSGGNTGELFF; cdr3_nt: TGTGCCAGCAGCCCTAGCGGGGGGAACACCGGGGAGCTGTTTTTT
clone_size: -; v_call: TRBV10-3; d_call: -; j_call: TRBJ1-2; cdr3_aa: CAISEPTGVGFGYTF; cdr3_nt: TGTGCCATCAGTGAGCCCACGGGGGTGGGTTTTGGCTACACCTTC